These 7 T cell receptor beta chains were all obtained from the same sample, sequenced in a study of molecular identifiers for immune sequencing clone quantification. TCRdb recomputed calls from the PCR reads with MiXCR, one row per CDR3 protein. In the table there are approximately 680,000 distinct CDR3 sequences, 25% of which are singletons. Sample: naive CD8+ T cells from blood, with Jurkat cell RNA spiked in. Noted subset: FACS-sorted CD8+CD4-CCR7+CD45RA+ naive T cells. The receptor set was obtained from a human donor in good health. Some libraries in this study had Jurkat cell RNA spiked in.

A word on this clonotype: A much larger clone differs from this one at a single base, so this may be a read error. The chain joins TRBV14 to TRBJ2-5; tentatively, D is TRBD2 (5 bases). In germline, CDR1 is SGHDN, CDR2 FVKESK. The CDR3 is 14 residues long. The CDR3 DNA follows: TGTGCCAGCAGCCATGCCGGGCTGGGAGAGACCCTGTACTTC. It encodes CASSHAGLGETLYF.

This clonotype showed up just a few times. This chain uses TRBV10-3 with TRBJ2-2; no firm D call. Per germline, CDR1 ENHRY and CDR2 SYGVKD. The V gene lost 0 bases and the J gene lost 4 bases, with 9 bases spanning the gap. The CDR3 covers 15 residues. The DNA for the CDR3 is TGTGCCATCAGTGAGTCGATAGGGTTCACCGGGGAGCTGTTTTTT. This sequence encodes CAISESIGFTGELFF.

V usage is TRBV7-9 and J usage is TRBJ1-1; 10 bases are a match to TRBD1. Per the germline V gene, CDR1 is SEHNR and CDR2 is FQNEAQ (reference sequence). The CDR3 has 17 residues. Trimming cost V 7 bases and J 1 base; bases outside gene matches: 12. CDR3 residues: CASNPPLGDRGNTEAFF. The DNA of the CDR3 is TGTGCCAGCAACCCACCTTTGGGGGACAGGGGGAACACTGAAGCTTTCTTT. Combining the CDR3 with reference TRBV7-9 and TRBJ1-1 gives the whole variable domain DTGVSQNPRHKITKRGQNVTFRCDPISEHNRLYWYRQTLGQGPEFLTYFQNEAQLEKSRLLSDRFSAERPKGSFSTLEIQRTEQGDSAMYLCASNPPLGDRGNTEAFFGQGTRLTVV.

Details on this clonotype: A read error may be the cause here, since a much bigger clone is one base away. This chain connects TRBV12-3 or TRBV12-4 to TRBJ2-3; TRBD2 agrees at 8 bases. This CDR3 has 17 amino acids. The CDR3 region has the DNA TGTGCCAGCAGTAACCCCAGACAGGCGGGAGGTCCAGATACGCGGTATTTT. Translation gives CASSNPRQAGGPDTRYF.

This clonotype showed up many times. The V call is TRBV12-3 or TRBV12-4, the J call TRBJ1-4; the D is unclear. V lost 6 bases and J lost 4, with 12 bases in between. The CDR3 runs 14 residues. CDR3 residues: CASSPTEINEKLFF. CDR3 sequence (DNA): TGTGCCAGCAGCCCGACGGAGATTAATGAAAAACTGTTTTTT.

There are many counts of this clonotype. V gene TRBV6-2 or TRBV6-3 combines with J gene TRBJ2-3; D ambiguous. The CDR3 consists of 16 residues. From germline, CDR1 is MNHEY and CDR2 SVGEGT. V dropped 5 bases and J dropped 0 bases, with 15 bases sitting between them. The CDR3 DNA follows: TGTGCCAGCAGTCCACGGGTCGGAGCTAGCACAGATACGCAGTATTTT. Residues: CASSPRVGASTDTQYF.

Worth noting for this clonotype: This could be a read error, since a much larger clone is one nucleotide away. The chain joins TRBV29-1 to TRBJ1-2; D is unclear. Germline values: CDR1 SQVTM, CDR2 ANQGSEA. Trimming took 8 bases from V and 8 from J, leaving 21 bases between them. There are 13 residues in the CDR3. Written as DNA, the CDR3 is TGCAGCCGTTTCGGGGAATGGCTAGGAGGCTACACCTTC. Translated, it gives CSRFGEWLGGYTF.